The 9 T cell receptor beta chains presented below share a single source sample, sequenced in a study of regulatory T cells in long-lasting Graves disease. Time point in this sample: newly diagnosed GD, antithyroid drugs for less than 3 months. There was RNA extracted from PBMCs, and the TCR library was made from it. HTBI primers from iRepertoire and Arm-PCR of CDR3 regions yielded the TCR beta libraries. TCRdb itself ran the multiplex PCR reads through MiXCR, one entry per CDR3 protein. The data show about 320,000 distinct CDR3 sequences, with 15% to 20% seen just once and more than 35% held by the top ten. The sample was peripheral blood mononuclear cells (PBMCs), taken at new diagnosis, from a patient treated with antithyroid drugs. The receptors stem from a female donor with Graves disease.

This clonotype was seen at least ten times. This chain uses TRBV5-1 with TRBJ1-3, with D perhaps matching TRBD1 (5 bases). The germline V and J ends were trimmed by 4 bases and 2 bases, with 13 bases remaining between them. Germline-derived CDR1 and CDR2 are SGHRS and YFSETQ. The CDR3 is 15 amino acids. CDR3 DNA sequence: TGCGCCAGCAGCCGGGACCTTTCAACTGGAAACACCATATATTTT. Its translation is CASSRDLSTGNTIYF. The full variable domain, with the rest looked up from reference TRBV5-1 and TRBJ1-3, is KAGVTQTPRYLIKTRGQQVTLSCSPISGHRSVSWYQQTPGQGLQFLFEYFSETQRNKGNFPGRFSGRQFSNSRSEMNVSTLELGDSALYLCASSRDLSTGNTIYFGEGSWLTVV.

This clonotype was seen many times. V usage is TRBV19 and J usage is TRBJ1-4; D unresolved. The CDR3 length is 17 residues. Trimming cost V 5 bases and J 2 bases, with 18 bases left between them. The germline gives CDR1 LNHDA, CDR2 SQIVND (reference sequence). The CDR3 nucleotides read TGTGCCAGTAGTGCTCCTTCTCTGGACGCCACTAATGAAAAACTGTTTTTT. It codes for CASSAPSLDATNEKLFF.

In its sample, this clonotype was seen a few times. V usage is TRBV5-4 and J usage is TRBJ1-5; 9 bases map to TRBD1. The germline CDR1 and CDR2 sequences are SGHNT and YYREEE (reference sequence). V lost 9 bases to trimming and J lost 0 bases; unmatched junction nucleotides: 13. This CDR3 region has 17 residues. The CDR3 is CATTQGTGLYSNQPQHF. The CDR3 DNA reads TGTGCCACCACACAAGGGACAGGGTTATATAGCAATCAGCCCCAGCATTTT.

This clonotype was seen many times. The V gene is TRBV27, the J gene TRBJ2-2; 7 bases agree with TRBD2. The CDR3 sequence is 13 residues long. The J segment lost 5 bases and the V segment lost 6 bases, leaving 3 bases of the junction unmatched. From germline, CDR1 is MNHEY and CDR2 SMNVEV (reference sequence). CDR3 sequence (DNA): TGTGCCAGCAGACCCGGGAGGACCGGGGAGCTGTTTTTT. Translation gives CASRPGRTGELFF.

V and J are TRBV27 and TRBJ1-2, with a possible D match to TRBD1 (6 bases). The germline gives CDR1 MNHEY, CDR2 SMNVEV (reference sequence). The V end lost 1 base, the J end lost 7 bases, and 10 bases lay between the germline ends. The CDR3 spans 13 residues. CDR3 protein: CASSLWGARGYTF. The CDR3 DNA is TGTGCCAGCAGTTTATGGGGGGCGCGTGGCTACACCTTC.

In this sample, this clonotype turned up many times. The V call is TRBV20-1, the J call TRBJ2-1; D may be TRBD2 (6 bases). There are 18 residues in the CDR3. V lost 5 bases to trimming and J lost 1 base, with 24 bases between them. Germline V gene lookup returns CDR1 DFQATT and CDR2 SNEGSKA (reference sequence). The DNA for the CDR3 is TGCAGTGCTCCCCGGGCCGACGGAGTAGGGAGGTCCTACAATGAGCAGTTCTTC. Amino acids: CSAPRADGVGRSYNEQFF.

This clonotype was found many times. This rearrangement joins TRBV2 to TRBJ1-2; unclear D gene. V was cut by 4 bases and J by 8 bases, with 14 bases left in between. CDR3 length: 13 residues. The V gene's germline CDR1 is SNHLY and CDR2 FYNNEI. DNA for the CDR3: TGTGCCAGCAGTGGAGGACTTTTTTCCGGCTACACCTTC. Residues: CASSGGLFSGYTF.

This clonotype was seen a few times. This chain links TRBV7-9 with TRBJ2-7; no reliable D call. Trimming stripped 0 bases from V and 4 bases from J, with 10 bases between. This CDR3 contains 14 residues. The germline gives CDR1 SEHNR, CDR2 FQNEAQ (reference sequence). The CDR3 region is CASSLAGSGYEQYF. The CDR3 nucleotides are TGTGCCAGCAGCTTAGCAGGGTCTGGGTACGAGCAGTACTTC.

This clonotype was observed a few times. V and J are TRBV5-8 and TRBJ1-2; D is perhaps TRBD1 (5 bases). The length of the CDR3 is 14 residues. V was trimmed by 1 base and J by 2 bases, leaving 9 bases between them. Germline V CDR1 and CDR2: SGHTS, YDEGEE. In nucleotides, the CDR3 is TGTGCCAGCAGCTTGCTAGCAGGGAACTATGGCTACACCTTC. Its protein product is CASSLLAGNYGYTF.